This TCR beta chain emerged from a study of cytomegalovirus exposure and HLA in healthy donors. Study-wide context: Approximately 200 million T cells yielded 110 million or so unique TCR beta sequences in earlier analysis. For the approximately 400 genotyped donors, 81% fell within the Caucasian-associated ancestry cluster. Study outcomes and limitations: As a later analysis showed, a missense DCLRE1C variant was linked to trimming of TCR beta V- and J-genes.

The ends were cut back, 1 base at V and 8 bases at J, with 16 bases in the middle. In germline, CDR1 is SQVTM, CDR2 ANQGSEA. CDR3 length: 14 amino acids. Amplification used 60 Vbeta primers and 13 Jbeta primers. Sequencing used immunoSEQ multiplex PCR; TCRdb keeps in-frame clones, though not all of them. The sample yields some 150,000 clones, about 80% seen once. In regard to this clone: Its antigen is undetermined.

The origin of this receptor is a woman in her 40s in good health and CMV-seronegative. The V gene is TRBV29-1, the J gene TRBJ2-3; D is uncertain. The material sequenced was PBMCs. The CDR3 is CSVEARLSPSTQYF. The DNA for the CDR3 is TGCAGCGTTGAAGCCCGCCTTAGCCCCAGTACGCAGTATTTT.